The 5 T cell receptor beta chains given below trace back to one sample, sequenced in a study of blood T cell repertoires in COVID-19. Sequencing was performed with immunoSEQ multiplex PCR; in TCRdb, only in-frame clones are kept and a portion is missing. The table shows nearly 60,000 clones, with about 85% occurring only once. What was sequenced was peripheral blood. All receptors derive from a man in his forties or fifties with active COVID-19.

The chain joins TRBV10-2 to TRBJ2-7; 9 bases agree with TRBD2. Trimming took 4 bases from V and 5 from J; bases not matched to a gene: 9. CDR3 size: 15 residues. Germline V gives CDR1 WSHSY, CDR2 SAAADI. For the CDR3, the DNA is TGCGCCAGCAGTGGTCCCGGACTAGCGAGCCACGAGCAGTACTTC. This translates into CASSGPGLASHEQYF.

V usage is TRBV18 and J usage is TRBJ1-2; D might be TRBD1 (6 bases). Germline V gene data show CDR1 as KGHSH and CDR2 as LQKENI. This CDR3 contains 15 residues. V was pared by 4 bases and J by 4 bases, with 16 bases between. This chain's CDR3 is CASSLTGPPGYGYTF. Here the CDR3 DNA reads TGTGCCAGCTCACTGACAGGCCCTCCGGGCTATGGCTACACCTTC. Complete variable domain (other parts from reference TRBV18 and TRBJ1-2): NAGVMQNPRHLVRRRGQEARLRCSPMKGHSHVYWYRQLPEEGLKFMVYLQKENIIDESGMPKERFSAEFPKEGPSILRIQQVVRGDSAAYFCASSLTGPPGYGYTFGSGTRLTVV.

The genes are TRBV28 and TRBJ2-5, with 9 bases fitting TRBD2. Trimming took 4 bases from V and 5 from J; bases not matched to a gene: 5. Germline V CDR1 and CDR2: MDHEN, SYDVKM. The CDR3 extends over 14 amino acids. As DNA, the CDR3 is TGTGCCAGCAGTTGGCTAGCGGGATTGGAGACCCAGTACTTC. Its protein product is CASSWLAGLETQYF.

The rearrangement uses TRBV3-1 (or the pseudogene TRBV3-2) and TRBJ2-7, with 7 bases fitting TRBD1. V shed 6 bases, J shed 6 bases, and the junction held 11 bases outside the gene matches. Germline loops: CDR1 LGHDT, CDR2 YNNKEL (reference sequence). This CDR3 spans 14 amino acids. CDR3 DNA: TGTGCCAGCAGGCACACAGGGGTCATCGGCGAGCAGTACTTC. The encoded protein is CASRHTGVIGEQYF.

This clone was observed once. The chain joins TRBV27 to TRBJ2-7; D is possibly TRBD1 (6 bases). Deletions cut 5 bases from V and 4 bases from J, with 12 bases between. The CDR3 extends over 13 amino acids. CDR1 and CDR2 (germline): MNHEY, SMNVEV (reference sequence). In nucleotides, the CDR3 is TGTGCCAGCAGTCTGTTCGACAGGTACGAGCAGTACTTC. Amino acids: CASSLFDRYEQYF.